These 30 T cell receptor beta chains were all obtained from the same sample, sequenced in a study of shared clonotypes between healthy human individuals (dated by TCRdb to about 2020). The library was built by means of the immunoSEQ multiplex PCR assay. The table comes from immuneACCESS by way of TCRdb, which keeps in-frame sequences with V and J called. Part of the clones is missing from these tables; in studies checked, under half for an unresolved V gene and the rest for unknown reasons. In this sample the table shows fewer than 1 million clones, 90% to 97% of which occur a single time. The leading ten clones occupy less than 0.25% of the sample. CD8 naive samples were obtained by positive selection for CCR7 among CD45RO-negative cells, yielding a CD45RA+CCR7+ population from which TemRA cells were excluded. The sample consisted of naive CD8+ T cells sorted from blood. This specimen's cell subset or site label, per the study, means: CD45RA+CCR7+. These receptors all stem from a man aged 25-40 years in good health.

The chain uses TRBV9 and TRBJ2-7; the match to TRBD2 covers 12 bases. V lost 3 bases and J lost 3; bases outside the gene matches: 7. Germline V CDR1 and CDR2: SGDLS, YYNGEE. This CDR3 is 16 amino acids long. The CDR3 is CASSAKGLAGIYEQYF. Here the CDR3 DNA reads TGTGCCAGCAGCGCCAAAGGACTAGCGGGAATCTACGAGCAGTACTTC.

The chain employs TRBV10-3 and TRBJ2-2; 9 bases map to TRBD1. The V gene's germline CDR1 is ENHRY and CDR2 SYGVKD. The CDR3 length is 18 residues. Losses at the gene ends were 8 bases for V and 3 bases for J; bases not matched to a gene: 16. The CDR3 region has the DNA TGTGCCATCTTAATTGCGCCTCCGGGACAGGGATACACCGGGGAGCTGTTTTTT. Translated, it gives CAILIAPPGQGYTGELFF.

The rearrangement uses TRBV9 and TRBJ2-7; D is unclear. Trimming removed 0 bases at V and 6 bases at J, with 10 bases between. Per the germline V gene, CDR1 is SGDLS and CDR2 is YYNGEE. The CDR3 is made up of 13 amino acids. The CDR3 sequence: CASSVARQAEQYF. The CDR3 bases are TGTGCCAGCAGCGTAGCTCGGCAGGCCGAGCAGTACTTC.

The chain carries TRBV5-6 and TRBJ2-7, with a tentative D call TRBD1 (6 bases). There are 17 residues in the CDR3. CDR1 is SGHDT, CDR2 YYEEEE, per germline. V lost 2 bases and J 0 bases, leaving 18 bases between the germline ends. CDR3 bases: TGTGCCAGCAGCTTACCTCCGGACAGCCCAAGCTCCTACGAGCAGTACTTC. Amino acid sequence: CASSLPPDSPSSYEQYF.

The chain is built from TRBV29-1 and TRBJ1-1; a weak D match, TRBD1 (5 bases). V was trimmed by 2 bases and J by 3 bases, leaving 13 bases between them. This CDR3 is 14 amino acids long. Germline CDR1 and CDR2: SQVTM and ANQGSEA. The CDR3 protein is CSVELRDVDTEAFF. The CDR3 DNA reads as TGCAGCGTTGAATTAAGGGACGTGGACACTGAAGCTTTCTTT.

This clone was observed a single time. The CDR3 is CSVGTGYEQFF. The CDR3 DNA follows: TGCAGCGTAGGGACAGGGTATGAGCAGTTCTTC. V and J are TRBV29-1 and TRBJ2-1, with TRBD1 identical over 9 bases. Germline loops: CDR1 SQVTM, CDR2 ANQGSEA. After removal of 6 bases from V and 8 bases from J, the junction contained 2 bases not matched to a gene. This CDR3 region has 11 residues.

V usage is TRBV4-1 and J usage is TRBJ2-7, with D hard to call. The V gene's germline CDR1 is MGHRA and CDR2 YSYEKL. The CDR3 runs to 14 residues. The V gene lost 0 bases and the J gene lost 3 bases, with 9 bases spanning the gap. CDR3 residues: CASSQEVQLYEQYF. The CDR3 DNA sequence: TGCGCCAGCAGCCAAGAAGTTCAGCTCTACGAGCAGTACTTC.

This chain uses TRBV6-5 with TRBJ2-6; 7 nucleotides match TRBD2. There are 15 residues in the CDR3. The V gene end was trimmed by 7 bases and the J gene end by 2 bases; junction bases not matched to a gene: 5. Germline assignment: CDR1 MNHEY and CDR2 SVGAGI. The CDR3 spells CASNMGGAGANVLTF. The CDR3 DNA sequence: TGTGCCAGCAACATGGGGGGGGCTGGGGCCAACGTCCTGACTTTC.

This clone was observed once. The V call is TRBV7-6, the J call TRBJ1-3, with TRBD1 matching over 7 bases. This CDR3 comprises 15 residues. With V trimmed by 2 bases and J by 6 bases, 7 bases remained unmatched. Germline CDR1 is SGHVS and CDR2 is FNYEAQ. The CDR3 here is CASSLLRDSLNTIYF. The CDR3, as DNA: TGTGCCAGCAGCTTACTCCGGGACAGCCTAAACACCATATATTTT.

DNA of the CDR3: TGTGCCAGCAGCTTTTTGGGACCAAGGACTGAAGCTTTCTTT. Protein sequence: CASSFLGPRTEAFF. This chain connects TRBV7-9 to TRBJ1-1, with D perhaps matching TRBD1 (5 bases). CDR3 length: 14 amino acids. With 3 bases removed from V and 5 bases from J, the gap between germline ends came to 13 bases. The germline V gene encodes CDR1 SEHNR and CDR2 FQNEAQ (reference sequence).

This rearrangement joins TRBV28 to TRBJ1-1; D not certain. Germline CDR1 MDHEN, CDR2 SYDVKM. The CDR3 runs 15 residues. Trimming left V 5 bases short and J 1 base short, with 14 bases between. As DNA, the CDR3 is TGTGCCAGCAGTCTGATACGGGGTACGAACACTGAAGCTTTCTTT. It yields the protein CASSLIRGTNTEAFF.

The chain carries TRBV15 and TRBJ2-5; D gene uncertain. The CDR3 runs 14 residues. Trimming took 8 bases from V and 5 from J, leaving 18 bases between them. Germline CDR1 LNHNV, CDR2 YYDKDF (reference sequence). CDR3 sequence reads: CATSESVSMETQYF. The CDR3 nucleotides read TGTGCCACCTCAGAGTCGGTCTCGATGGAGACCCAGTACTTC.

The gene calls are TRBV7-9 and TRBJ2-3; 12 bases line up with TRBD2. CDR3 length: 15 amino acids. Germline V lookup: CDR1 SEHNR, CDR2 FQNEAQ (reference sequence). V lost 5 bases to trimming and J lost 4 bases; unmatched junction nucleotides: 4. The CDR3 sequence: CASSRLAGEPDTQYF. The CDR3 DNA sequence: TGTGCCAGCAGCCGACTAGCGGGAGAACCAGATACGCAGTATTTT. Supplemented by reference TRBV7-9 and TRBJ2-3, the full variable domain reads DTGVSQNPRHKITKRGQNVTFRCDPISEHNRLYWYRQTLGQGPEFLTYFQNEAQLEKSRLLSDRFSAERPKGSFSTLEIQRTEQGDSAMYLCASSRLAGEPDTQYFGPGTRLTVL.

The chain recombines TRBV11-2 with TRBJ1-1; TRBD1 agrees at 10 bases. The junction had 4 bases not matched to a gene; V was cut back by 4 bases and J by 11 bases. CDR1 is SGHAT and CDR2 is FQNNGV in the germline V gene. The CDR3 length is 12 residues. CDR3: CASSSTGGGAFF. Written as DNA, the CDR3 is TGTGCCAGCAGCTCGACAGGGGGCGGCGCTTTCTTT.

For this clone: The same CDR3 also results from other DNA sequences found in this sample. The CDR3 loop is CASSLVGGSTDTQYF. CDR3 nucleotides: TGCGCCAGCAGCTTGGTGGGCGGTAGCACAGATACGCAGTATTTT. The chain links TRBV5-1 to TRBJ2-3; D remains ambiguous. The CDR3 totals 15 residues. Germline V CDR1 and CDR2: SGHRS, YFSETQ. The V and J ends lost 0 bases and 0 bases respectively, with 8 bases between them.

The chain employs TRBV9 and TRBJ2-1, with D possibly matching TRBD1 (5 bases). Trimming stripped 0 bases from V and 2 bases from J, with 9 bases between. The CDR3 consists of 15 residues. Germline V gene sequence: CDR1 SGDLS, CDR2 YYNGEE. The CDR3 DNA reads TGTGCCAGCAGCGTAGAAGGGGTTACCTACAATGAGCAGTTCTTC. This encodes CASSVEGVTYNEQFF.

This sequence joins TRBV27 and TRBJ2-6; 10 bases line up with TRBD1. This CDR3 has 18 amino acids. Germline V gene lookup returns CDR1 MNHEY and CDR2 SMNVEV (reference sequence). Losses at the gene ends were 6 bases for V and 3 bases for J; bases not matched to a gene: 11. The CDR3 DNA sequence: TGTGCCAGCAGAAAGCCGGGACAGGGGCTAGGTGGGGCCAACGTCCTGACTTTC. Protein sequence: CASRKPGQGLGGANVLTF.

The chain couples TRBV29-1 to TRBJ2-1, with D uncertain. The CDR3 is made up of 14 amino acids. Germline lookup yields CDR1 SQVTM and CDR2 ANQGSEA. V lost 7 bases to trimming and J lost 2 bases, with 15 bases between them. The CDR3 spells CSADGALTYNEQFF. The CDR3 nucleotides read TGCAGCGCCGACGGCGCCCTAACCTACAATGAGCAGTTCTTC.

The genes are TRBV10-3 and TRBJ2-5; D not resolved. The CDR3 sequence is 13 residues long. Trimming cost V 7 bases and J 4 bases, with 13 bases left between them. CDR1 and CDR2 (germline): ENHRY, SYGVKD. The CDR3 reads CAITDDMGETQYF. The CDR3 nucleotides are TGTGCCATCACGGATGACATGGGAGAGACCCAGTACTTC.

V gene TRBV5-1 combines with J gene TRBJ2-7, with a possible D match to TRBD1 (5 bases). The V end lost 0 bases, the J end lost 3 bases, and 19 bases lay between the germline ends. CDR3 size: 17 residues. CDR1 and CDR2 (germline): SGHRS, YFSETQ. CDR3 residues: CASSLGPRVGEDYEQYF. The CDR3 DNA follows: TGCGCCAGCAGCTTGGGACCCAGGGTGGGCGAGGACTACGAGCAGTACTTC. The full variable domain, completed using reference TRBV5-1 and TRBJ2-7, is KAGVTQTPRYLIKTRGQQVTLSCSPISGHRSVSWYQQTPGQGLQFLFEYFSETQRNKGNFPGRFSGRQFSNSRSEMNVSTLELGDSALYLCASSLGPRVGEDYEQYFGPGTRLTVT.

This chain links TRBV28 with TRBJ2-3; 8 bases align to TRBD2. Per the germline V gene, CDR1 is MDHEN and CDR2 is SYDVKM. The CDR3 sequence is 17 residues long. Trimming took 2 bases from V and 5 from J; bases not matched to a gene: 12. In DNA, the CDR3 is TGTGCCAGCAGTTTAGGGGCGGGAGGCAGGGAGGGAGATACGCAGTATTTT. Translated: CASSLGAGGREGDTQYF.

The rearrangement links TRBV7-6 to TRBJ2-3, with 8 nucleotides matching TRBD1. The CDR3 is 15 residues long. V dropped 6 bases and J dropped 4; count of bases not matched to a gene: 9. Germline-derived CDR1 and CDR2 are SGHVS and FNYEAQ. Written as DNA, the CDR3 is TGTGCCAGCAGTGCCGGACAGGGATCAGCAGATACGCAGTATTTT. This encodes CASSAGQGSADTQYF.

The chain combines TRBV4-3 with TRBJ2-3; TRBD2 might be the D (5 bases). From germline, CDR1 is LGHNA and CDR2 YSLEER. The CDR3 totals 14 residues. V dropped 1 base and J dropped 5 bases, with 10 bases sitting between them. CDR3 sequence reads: CASSQVGELDTQYF. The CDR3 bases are TGCGCCAGCAGCCAAGTTGGGGAGCTAGATACGCAGTATTTT.

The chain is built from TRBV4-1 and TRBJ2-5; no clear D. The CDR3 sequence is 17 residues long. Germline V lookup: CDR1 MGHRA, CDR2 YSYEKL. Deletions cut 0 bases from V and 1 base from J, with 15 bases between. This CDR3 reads CASSQDHGVWGQETQYF. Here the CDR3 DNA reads TGCGCCAGCAGCCAAGATCATGGCGTTTGGGGCCAAGAGACCCAGTACTTC.

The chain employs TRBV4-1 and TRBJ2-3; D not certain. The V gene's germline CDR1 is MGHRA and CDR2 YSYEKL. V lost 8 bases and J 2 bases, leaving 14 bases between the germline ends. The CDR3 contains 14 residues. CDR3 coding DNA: TGCGCCAGCTCCCAGGAGCCACCCACAGATACGCAGTATTTT. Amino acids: CASSQEPPTDTQYF.

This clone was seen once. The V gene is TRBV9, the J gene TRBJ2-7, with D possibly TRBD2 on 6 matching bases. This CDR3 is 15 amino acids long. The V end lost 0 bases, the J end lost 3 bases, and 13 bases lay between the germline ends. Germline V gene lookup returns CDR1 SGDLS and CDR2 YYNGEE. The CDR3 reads CASSVERDSYYEQYF. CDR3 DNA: TGTGCCAGCAGCGTAGAAAGGGACTCTTACTACGAGCAGTACTTC.

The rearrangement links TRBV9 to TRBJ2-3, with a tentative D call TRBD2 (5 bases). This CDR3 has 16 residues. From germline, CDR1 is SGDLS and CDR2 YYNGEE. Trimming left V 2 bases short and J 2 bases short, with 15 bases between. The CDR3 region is CASSVRSDGNTDTQYF. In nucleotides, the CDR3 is TGTGCCAGCAGCGTTCGAAGCGACGGGAACACAGATACGCAGTATTTT.

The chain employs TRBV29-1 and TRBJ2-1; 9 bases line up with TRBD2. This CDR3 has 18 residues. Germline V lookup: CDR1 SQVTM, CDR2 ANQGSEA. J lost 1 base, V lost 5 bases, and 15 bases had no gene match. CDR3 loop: CSVHGLAGTLRSYNEQFF. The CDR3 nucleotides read TGCAGCGTTCATGGGCTAGCGGGAACTTTGAGGTCCTACAATGAGCAGTTCTTC.

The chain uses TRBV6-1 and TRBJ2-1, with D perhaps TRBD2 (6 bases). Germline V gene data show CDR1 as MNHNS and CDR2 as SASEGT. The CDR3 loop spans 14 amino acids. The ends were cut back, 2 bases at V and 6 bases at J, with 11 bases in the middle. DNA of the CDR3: TGTGCCAGCAGTGAATGGCTAGCGAGCAATGAGCAGTTCTTC. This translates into CASSEWLASNEQFF.

The CDR3 DNA is TGTGCCAGCAGCAAACCCGTGGATGAGCAGTTCTTC. It encodes CASSKPVDEQFF. J is TRBJ2-1 and V is TRBV6-6; D gene unclear. Germline-derived CDR1 and CDR2 are MNHNY and SVGAGI (reference sequence). The CDR3 loop spans 12 amino acids. The V and J ends lost 6 bases and 8 bases respectively, with 11 bases between them.